What follows describes a single TCR beta chain. No antigen is known for it. This sample was included in a study of CXCR3-negative and CXCR3-positive naive CD8 T cells (dated by TCRdb to the late 2010s). Regarding the study in general: Around 140 million TRB reads were obtained in total, roughly 1.5 +/- 0.3 million reads per library. Data from about 10 donors, pooled across two independent experiments, went into the diversity and physicochemical repertoire analyses. For the TRBV-TRBJ cluster analysis, the naive subsets came from roughly 5 donors, while the memory cells came from 3 donors.

From a lookup of the germline V gene (reference sequence), CDR1 and CDR2 are LNHDA and SQIVND. From cysteine to phenylalanine, the CDR3 is 15 amino acids long. The DNA is unrecorded. For sequencing, a NextSeq 550 was employed. The Human TCR Profiling Kit (MiLaboratory) was used to prepare UMI-labeled 5' RACE TRB cDNA libraries. cDNA synthesis used the entire amount of extracted RNA, and PCR amplification then used the entire amount of cDNA produced. The libraries were made side by side, with each library going through the same number of PCR cycles. As for the authors' bioinformatics: With a requirement of at least two reads per UMI, MIGEC and MiXCR extracted about 50,000 +/- 10,000 unique UMI-labeled TRB cDNA molecules per library. Each library averaged roughly 40,000 +/- 10,000 functional in-frame TRB CDR3 nucleotide clonotypes without stop codons. After each sample was downsampled to 5000 UMI-labeled TRB molecules, VDJtools was used to calculate diversity metrics such as normalized Shannon-Wiener and Chao1. VDJtools computed clonotype-size-weighted physicochemical properties of the central five CDR3 residues: interaction energy, strength, volume and Kidera factor 4. Once TCRdb had reprocessed the reads, it stored one entry per CDR3 protein sequence and supplied no DNA. These V and J calls are TCRdb output, not the study's own analysis. The sample table holds more than 70,000 distinct CDR3 sequences. The ten largest clonotypes hold 0.55% to 0.8% of the sample.

Each CD8+ T cell subset was flow-sorted in triplicate, with 300,000 or so cells per subset placed directly into RLT lysis buffer. To keep memory contaminants out, a stringent definition of naive CD8+ T cells was applied: CD45RO-CCR7+CD27+CD95-. Peripheral blood mononuclear cells were isolated from buffy coats by standard density gradient centrifugation. Naive CXCR3-negative and CXCR3-positive CD8+ T cells were flow-sorted on a FACSAria III. Total RNA was extracted from sorted cells with an RNeasy Mini Kit. The research as a whole found: Because surface CD5, which is linked to self-reactivity in mice, was comparable between the naive subsets, TCR interaction strength was also inferred from the physicochemical properties of TRB CDR3s. TRB CDR3s from CXCR3-positive naive cells showed higher hydrophobicity (lower Kidera factor 4), lower energy, and higher strength and volume indices than CXCR3-negative naive cells. Freshly isolated PBMCs were used for most assays because CXCR3 expression went down partially after cryopreservation. Repertoire diversity was comparably high in both naive subsets but much lower in memory CD8+ T cells. Within the same donor, TRBV-TRBJ usage looked similar between naive CXCR3-negative and CXCR3-positive cells, but memory cells had distinct patterns.

The source is a human donor in good health. Some clones in this sample may be carry-over from other donors' samples. Sequencing was performed on naive CXCR3+ CD8+ T cells from blood. This sample's cell subset or site label indicates: CD45RO-CCR7+CD27+CD95- naive CD8+ T cells expressing CXCR3 (TNR3+). The rearranged chain carries TRBV19 and TRBJ1-1; TCRdb indicates TRBD1, and absent DNA this call remains unverified. The CDR3 is CASSSRGGANTEAFF. This CDR3, with the reference TRBV19 and TRBJ1-1 proteins standing in past its ends, gives the full variable domain DGGITQSPKYLFRKEGQNVTLSCEQNLNHDAMYWYRQDPGQGLRLIYYSQIVNDFQKGDIAEGYSVSREKKESFPLTVTSAQKNPTAFYLCASSSRGGANTEAFFGQGTRLTVV.